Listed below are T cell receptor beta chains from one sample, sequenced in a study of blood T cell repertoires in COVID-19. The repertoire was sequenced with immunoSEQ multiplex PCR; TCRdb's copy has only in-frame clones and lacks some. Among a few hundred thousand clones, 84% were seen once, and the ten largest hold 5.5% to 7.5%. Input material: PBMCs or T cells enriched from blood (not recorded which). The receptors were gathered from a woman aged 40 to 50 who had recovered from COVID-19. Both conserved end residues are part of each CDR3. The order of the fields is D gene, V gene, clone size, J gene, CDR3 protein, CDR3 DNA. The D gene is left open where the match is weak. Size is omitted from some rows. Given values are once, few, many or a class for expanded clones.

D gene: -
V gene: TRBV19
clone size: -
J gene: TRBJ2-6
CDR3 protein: CASGGSGANVLTF
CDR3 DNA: TGTGCCAGCGGGGGATCTGGGGCCAACGTCCTGACTTTC

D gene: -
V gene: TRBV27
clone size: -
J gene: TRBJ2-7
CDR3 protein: CASSFGSGDSVHF
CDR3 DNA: TGTGCCAGCAGTTTCGGATCGGGGGACTCCGTGCACTTC

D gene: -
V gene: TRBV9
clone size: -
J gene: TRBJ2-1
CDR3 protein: CASSGDSVDEQFF
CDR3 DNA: TGTGCCAGCAGCGGGGACTCCGTGGATGAGCAGTTCTTC

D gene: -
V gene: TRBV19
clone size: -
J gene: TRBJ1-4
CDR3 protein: CASSITATNEKLFF
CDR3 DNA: TGTGCCAGTAGTATAACTGCAACTAATGAAAAACTGTTTTTT

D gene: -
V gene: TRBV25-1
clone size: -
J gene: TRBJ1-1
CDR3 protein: CASSVSIGSTEAFF
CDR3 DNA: TGTGCCAGCAGTGTCAGTATTGGGAGCACTGAAGCTTTCTTT

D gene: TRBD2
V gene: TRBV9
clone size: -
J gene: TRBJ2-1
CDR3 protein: CASSARGPSGSANEQFF
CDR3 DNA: TGTGCCAGCAGCGCGAGGGGCCCCAGCGGGAGTGCCAATGAGCAGTTCTTC

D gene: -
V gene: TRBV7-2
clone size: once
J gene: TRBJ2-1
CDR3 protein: CASSSPWAGSSYNEQFF
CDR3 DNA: TGTGCCAGCAGCTCCCCTTGGGCAGGTAGCTCCTACAATGAGCAGTTCTTC

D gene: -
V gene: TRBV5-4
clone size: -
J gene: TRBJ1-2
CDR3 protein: CASSLADLAYGYTF
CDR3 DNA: TGTGCCAGCAGCTTGGCGGATTTAGCTTATGGCTACACCTTC

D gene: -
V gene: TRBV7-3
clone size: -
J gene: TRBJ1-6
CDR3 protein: CASSLMGSTHNSPLHF
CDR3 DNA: TGTGCCAGCAGCTTAATGGGGAGCACCCATAATTCACCCCTCCACTTT

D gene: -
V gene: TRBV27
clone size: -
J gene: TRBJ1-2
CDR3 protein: CASSLSPPGGGYGYTF
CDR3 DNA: TGTGCCAGCAGTTTATCCCCCCCCGGGGGAGGGTATGGCTACACCTTC

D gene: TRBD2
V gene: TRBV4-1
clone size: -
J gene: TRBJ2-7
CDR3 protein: CASSQLLAGGPYEQYF
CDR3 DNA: TGCGCCAGCAGCCAGTTACTAGCGGGAGGGCCTTACGAGCAGTACTTC

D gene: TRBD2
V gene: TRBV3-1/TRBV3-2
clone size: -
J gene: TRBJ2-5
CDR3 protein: CASSRRTSGFQETQYF
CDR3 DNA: TGTGCCAGCAGCCGTAGGACTAGCGGGTTCCAAGAGACCCAGTACTTC

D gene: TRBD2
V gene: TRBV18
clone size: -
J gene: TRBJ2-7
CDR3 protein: CASSPTGGYEQYF
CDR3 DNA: TGTGCCAGCTCACCGACGGGAGGGTACGAGCAGTACTTC

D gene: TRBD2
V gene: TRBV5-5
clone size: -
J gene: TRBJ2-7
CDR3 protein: CASSFPLAGKVVYEQYF
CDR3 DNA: TGTGCCAGCAGCTTCCCTCTAGCGGGCAAGGTCGTCTACGAGCAGTACTTC

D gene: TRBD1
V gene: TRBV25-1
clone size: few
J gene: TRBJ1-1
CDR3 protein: CASSVGQGTEAFF
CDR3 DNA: TGTGCCAGCAGTGTCGGACAGGGAACTGAAGCTTTCTTT

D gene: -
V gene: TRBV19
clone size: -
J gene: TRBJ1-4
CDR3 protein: CASRGREGATNEKLFF
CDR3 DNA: TGTGCCAGTAGGGGCAGGGAAGGTGCAACTAATGAAAAACTGTTTTTT

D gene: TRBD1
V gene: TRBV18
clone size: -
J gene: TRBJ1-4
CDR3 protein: CASSSRQGGNEKLFF
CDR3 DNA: TGTGCCAGCTCAAGTCGACAGGGAGGTAATGAAAAACTGTTTTTT

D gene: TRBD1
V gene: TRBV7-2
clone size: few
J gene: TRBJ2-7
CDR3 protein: CASSLSRDRGYEQYF
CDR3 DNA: TGTGCCAGCAGCTTATCGCGGGACAGGGGCTACGAGCAGTACTTC

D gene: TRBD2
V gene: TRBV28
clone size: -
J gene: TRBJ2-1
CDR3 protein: CASAGRAGGRNEQFF
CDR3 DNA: TGTGCCAGCGCCGGTAGGGCGGGAGGGAGAAATGAGCAGTTCTTC

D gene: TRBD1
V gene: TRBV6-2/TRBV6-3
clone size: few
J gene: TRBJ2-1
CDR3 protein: CASSRGTGDYNEQFF
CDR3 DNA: TGTGCCAGCAGTAGAGGGACAGGTGACTACAATGAGCAGTTCTTC

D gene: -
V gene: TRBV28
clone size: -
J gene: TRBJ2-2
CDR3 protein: CASTERNTGELFF
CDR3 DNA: TGTGCCAGCACCGAGAGAAACACCGGGGAGCTGTTTTTT

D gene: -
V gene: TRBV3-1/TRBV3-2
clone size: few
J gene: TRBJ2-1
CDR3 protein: CASSHREHEQFF
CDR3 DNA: TGTGCCAGCAGCCACAGGGAACATGAGCAGTTCTTC

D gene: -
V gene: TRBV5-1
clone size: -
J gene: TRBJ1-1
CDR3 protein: CASTGGGRTEAFF
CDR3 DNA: TGCGCCAGCACCGGCGGGGGGCGCACTGAAGCTTTCTTT

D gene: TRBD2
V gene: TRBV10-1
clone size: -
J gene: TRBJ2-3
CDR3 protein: CASSADSGSTDTQYF
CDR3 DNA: TGCGCCAGCAGTGCCGACAGCGGGAGTACAGATACGCAGTATTTT

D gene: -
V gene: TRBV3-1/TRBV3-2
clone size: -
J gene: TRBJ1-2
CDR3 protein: CASSLREPYGYTF
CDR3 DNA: TGTGCCAGCAGCCTCCGGGAACCTTATGGCTACACCTTC

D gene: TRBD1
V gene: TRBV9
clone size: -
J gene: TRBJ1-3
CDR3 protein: CASSARDRGPGNTIYF
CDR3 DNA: TGTGCCAGCAGCGCCCGGGACAGGGGGCCCGGAAACACCATATATTTT

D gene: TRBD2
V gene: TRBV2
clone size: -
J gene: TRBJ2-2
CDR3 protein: CASKGLANTGELFF
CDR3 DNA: TGTGCCAGCAAGGGACTAGCTAACACCGGGGAGCTGTTTTTT

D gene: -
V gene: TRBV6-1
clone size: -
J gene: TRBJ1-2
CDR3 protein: CASSDDRPNYGYTF
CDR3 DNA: TGTGCCAGCAGTGACGACAGACCTAACTATGGCTACACCTTC

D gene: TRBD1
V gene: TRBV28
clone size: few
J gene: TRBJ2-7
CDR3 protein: CASRQGTSSYEQYF
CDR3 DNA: TGTGCCAGCCGACAGGGAACGAGCTCCTACGAGCAGTACTTC

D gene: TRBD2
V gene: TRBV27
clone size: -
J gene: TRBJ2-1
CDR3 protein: CASSIGTSNYNEQFF
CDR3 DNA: TGTGCCAGCAGTATCGGGACTAGCAACTACAATGAGCAGTTCTTC

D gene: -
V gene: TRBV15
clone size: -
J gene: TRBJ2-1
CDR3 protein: CATSRNRLVNNEQFF
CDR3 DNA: TGTGCCACCAGCAGAAACAGACTAGTAAACAATGAGCAGTTCTTC

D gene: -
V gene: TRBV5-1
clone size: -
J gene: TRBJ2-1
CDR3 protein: CASSTAGLNEQFF
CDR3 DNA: TGCGCCAGCAGCACAGCAGGGTTGAATGAGCAGTTCTTC

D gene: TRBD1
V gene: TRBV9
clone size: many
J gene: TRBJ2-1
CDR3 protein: CASSVMSGTGNEQFF
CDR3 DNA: TGTGCCAGCAGCGTTATGTCCGGGACAGGGAATGAGCAGTTCTTC

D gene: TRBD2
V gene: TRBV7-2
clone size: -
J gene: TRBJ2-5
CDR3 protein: CASSPRRAGEETQYF
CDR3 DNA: TGTGCCAGCAGCCCAAGGCGAGCGGGGGAAGAGACCCAGTACTTC

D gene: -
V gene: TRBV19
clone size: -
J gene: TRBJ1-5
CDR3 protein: CASSHRRGGQPQHF
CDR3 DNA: TGTGCCAGTAGTCACCGACGGGGTGGTCAGCCCCAGCATTTT

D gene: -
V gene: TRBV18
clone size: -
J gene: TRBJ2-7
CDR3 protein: CASSGAASAYEQYF
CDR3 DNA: TGTGCCAGCTCAGGCGCGGCTAGCGCCTACGAGCAGTACTTC

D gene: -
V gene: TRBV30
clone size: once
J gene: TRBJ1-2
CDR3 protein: CAWSEQGSYTF
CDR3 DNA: TGTGCCTGGAGTGAACAGGGCAGCTACACCTTC

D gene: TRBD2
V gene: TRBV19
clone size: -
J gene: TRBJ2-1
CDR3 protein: CASRPGGPSYNEQFF
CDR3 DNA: TGTGCCAGTAGGCCGGGAGGGCCCTCCTACAATGAGCAGTTCTTC

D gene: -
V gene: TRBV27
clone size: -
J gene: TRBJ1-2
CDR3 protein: CASSKGGYGNGYTF
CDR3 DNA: TGTGCCAGCTCGAAAGGTGGCTACGGGAATGGCTACACCTTC

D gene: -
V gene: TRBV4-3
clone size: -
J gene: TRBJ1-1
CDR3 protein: CASSQGGHQNTEAFF
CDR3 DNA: TGCGCCAGCAGCCAAGGCGGACATCAGAACACTGAAGCTTTCTTT

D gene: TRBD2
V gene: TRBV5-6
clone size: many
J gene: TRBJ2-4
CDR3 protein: CASSSGGQNIQYF
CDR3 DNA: TGTGCCAGCAGTAGCGGGGGGCAAAACATTCAGTACTTC

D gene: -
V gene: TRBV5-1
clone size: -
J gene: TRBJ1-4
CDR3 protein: CASSLERGFESEKLFF
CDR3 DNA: TGCGCCAGCAGCTTGGAACGGGGATTTGAGAGTGAAAAACTGTTTTTT

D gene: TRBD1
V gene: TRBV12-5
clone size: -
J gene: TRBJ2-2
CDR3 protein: CASGEGTANTGELFF
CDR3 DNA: TGTGCTAGTGGTGAGGGGACAGCTAACACCGGGGAGCTGTTTTTT

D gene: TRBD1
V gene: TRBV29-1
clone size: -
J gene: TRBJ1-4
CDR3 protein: CSALQGINEKLFF
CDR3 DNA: TGCAGCGCCCTACAGGGGATTAATGAAAAACTGTTTTTT

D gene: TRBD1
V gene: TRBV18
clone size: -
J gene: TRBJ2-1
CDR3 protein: CASSPRDRPGNEQFF
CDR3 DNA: TGTGCCAGCTCACCGCGGGACAGGCCGGGCAATGAGCAGTTCTTC

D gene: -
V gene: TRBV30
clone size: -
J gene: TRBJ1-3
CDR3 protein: CAWSAGIGNTIYF
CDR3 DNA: TGTGCCTGGAGTGCAGGGATTGGAAACACCATATATTTT

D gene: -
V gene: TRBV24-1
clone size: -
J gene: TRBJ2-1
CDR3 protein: CATRGAQSGNEQFF
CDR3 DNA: TGTGCCACCAGGGGGGCACAGAGCGGCAATGAGCAGTTCTTC

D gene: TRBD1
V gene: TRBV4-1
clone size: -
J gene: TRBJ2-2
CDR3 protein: CASSAWTGLTGELFF
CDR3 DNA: TGCGCCAGCAGCGCTTGGACAGGGCTTACCGGGGAGCTGTTTTTT

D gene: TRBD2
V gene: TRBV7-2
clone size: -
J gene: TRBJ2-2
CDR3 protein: CASSPRIGRVAGELFF
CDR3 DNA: TGTGCCAGCAGCCCGAGGATCGGGAGGGTGGCCGGGGAGCTGTTTTTT